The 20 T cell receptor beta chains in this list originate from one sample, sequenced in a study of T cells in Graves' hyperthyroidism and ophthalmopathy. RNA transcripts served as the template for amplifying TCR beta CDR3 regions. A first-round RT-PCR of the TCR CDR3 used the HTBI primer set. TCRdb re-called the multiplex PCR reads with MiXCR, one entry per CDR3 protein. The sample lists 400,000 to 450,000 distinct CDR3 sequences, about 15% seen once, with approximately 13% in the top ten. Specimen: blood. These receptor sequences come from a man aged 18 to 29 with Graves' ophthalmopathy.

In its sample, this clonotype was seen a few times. CDR3 nucleotides: TGTGCCACCAGCAGAGAAGGGCCTCAGGCCTCTGGAAACACCATATATTTT. This translates into CATSREGPQASGNTIYF. This rearrangement joins TRBV15 to TRBJ1-3, with no clear D. The CDR3 spans 17 residues. Trimming removed 0 bases from V and 0 bases from J, with 12 bases in between. Per the germline V gene, CDR1 is LNHNV and CDR2 is YYDKDF (reference sequence).

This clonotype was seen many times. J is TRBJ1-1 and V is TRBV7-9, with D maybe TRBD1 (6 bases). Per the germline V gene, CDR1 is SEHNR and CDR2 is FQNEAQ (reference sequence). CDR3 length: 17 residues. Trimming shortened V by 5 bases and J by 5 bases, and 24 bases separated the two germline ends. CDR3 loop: CASSLGSGTLIRTEAFF. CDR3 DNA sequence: TGTGCCAGCAGCCTAGGTAGTGGGACACTAATACGGACTGAAGCTTTCTTT.

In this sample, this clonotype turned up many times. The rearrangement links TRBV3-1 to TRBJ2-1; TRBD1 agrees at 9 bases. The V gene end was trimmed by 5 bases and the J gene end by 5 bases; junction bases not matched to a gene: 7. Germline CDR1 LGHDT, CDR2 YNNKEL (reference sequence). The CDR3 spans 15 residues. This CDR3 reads CASSAKDRGNNEQFF. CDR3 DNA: TGTGCCAGCAGCGCGAAGGACAGGGGCAACAATGAGCAGTTCTTC.

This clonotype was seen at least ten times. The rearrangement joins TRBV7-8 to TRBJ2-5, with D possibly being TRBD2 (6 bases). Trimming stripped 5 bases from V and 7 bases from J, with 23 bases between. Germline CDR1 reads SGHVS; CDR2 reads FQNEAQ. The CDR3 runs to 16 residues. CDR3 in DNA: TGTGCCAGCAGCGGGACCCTGGGACTTCCCCAGATGACCCAGTACTTC. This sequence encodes CASSGTLGLPQMTQYF.

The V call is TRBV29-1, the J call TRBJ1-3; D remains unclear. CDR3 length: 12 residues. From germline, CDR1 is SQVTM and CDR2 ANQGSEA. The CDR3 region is CSMLGSGNTIYF. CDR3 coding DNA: TGCAGTATGTTGGGCTCTGGAAACACCATATATTTT.

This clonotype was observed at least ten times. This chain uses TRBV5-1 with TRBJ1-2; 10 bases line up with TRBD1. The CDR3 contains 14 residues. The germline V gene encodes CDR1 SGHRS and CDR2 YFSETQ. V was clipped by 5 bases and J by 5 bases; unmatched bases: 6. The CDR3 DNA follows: TGCGCCAGCAGAGTGACAGGGGGCAGGTATGGCTACACCTTC. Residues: CASRVTGGRYGYTF.

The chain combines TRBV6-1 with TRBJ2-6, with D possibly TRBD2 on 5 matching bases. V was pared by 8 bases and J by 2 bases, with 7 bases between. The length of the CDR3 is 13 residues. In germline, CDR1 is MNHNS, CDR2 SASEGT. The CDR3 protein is CASLGAGANVLTF. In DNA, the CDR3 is TGTGCCAGCCTCGGGGCTGGGGCCAACGTCCTGACTTTC.

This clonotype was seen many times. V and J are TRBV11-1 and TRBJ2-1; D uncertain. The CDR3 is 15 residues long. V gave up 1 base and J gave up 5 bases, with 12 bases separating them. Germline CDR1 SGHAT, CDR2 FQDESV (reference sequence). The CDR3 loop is CASSLVRSINNEQFF. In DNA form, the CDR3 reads TGTGCCAGCAGCTTAGTCAGATCGATTAACAATGAGCAGTTCTTC.

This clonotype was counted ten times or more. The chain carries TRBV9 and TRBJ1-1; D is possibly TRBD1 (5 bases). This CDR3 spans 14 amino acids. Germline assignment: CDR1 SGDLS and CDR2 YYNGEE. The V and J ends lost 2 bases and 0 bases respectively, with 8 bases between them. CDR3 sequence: CASSVGDLNTEAFF. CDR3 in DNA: TGTGCCAGCAGCGTCGGGGACCTGAACACTGAAGCTTTCTTT.

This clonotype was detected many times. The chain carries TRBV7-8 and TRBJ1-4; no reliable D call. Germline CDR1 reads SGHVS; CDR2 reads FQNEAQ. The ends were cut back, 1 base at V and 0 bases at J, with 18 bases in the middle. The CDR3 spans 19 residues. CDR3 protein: CASSLVVRGNVATNEKLFF. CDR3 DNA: TGTGCCAGCAGCTTAGTCGTCCGGGGAAATGTTGCAACTAATGAAAAACTGTTTTTT.

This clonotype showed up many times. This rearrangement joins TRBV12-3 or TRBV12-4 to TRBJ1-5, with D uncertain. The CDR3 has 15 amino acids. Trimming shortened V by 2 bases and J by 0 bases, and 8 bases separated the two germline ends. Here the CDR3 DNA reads TGTGCCAGCAGTTTAAGGGATTATAGCAATCAGCCCCAGCATTTT. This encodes CASSLRDYSNQPQHF.

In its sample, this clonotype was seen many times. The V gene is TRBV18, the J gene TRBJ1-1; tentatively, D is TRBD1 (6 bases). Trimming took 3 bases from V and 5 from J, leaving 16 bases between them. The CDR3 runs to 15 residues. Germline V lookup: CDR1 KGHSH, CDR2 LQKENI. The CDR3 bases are TGTGCCAGCTCACCCCTGGGAGGGGGAGGGACTGAAGCTTTCTTT. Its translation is CASSPLGGGGTEAFF.

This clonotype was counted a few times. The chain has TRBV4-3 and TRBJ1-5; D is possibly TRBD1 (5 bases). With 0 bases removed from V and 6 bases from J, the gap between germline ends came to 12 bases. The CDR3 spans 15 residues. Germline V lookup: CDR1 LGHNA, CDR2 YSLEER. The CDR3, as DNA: TGCGCCAGCAGCCAAGAAGGGGCTGAAGGTCAGCCCCAGCATTTT. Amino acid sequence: CASSQEGAEGQPQHF.

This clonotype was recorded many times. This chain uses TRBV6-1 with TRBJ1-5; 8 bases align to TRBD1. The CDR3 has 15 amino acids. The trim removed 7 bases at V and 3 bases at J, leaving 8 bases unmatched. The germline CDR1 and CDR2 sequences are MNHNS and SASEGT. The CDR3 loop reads CASIAGTGNNQPQHF. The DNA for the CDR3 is TGTGCCAGCATAGCGGGGACAGGAAACAATCAGCCCCAGCATTTT.

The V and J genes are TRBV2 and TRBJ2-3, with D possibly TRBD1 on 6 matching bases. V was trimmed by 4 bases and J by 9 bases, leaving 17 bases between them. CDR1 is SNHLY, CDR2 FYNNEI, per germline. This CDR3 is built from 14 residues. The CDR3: CASSGQESMGTQYF. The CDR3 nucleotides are TGTGCCAGCAGTGGACAGGAATCGATGGGGACGCAGTATTTT. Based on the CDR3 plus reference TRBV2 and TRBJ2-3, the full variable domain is EPEVTQTPSHQVTQMGQEVILRCVPISNHLYFYWYRQILGQKVEFLVSFYNNEISEKSEIFDDQFSVERPDGSNFTLKIRSTKLEDSAMYFCASSGQESMGTQYFGPGTRLTVL.

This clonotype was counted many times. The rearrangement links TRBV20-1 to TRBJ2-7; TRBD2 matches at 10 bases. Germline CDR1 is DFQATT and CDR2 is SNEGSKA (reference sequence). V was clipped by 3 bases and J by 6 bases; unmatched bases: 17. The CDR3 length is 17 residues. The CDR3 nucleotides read TGCAGTGCTAGTCAGGCGCTAGCGGGGGCCTGGGGGAGCGAGCAGTACTTC. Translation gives CSASQALAGAWGSEQYF.

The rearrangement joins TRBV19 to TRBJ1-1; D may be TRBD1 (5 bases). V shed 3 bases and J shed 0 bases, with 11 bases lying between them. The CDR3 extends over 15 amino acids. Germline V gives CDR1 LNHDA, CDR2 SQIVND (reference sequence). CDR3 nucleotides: TGTGCCAGTAGTATGGGTCCAGGGATGAACACTGAAGCTTTCTTT. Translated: CASSMGPGMNTEAFF.

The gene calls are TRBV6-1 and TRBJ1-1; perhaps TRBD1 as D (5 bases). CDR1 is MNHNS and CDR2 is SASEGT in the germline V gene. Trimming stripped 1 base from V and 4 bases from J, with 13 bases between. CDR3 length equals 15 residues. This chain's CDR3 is CASSEVGEGITEAFF. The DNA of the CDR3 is TGTGCCAGCAGTGAAGTAGGGGAGGGAATCACTGAAGCTTTCTTT.

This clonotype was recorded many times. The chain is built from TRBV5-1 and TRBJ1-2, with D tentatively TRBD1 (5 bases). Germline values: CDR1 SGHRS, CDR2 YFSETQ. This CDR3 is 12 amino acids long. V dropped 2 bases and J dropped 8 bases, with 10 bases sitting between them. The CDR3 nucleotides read TGCGCCAGCAGCTTTGGACAATCAGGCTACACCTTC. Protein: CASSFGQSGYTF.

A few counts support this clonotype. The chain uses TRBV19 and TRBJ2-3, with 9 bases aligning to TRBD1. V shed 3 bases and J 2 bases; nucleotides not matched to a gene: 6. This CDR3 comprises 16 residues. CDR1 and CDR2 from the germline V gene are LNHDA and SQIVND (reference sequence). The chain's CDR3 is CASSIGTGTHTDTQYF. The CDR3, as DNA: TGTGCCAGTAGTATTGGGACAGGGACTCACACAGATACGCAGTATTTT.